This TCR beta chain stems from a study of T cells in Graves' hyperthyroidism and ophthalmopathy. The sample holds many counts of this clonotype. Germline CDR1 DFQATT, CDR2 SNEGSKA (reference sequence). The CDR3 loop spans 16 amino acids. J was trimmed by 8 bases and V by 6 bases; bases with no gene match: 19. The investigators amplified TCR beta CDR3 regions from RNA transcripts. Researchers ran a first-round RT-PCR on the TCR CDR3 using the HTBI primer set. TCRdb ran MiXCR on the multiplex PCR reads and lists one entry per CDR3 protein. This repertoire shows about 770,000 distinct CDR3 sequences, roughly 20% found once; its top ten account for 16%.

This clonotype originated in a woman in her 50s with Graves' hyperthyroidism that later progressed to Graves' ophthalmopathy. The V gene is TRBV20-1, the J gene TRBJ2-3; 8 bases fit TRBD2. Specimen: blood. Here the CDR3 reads CSATSTRGGRAGTQYF. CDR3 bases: TGCAGTGCAACGTCCACCCGGGGGGGCCGGGCGGGTACGCAGTATTTT.